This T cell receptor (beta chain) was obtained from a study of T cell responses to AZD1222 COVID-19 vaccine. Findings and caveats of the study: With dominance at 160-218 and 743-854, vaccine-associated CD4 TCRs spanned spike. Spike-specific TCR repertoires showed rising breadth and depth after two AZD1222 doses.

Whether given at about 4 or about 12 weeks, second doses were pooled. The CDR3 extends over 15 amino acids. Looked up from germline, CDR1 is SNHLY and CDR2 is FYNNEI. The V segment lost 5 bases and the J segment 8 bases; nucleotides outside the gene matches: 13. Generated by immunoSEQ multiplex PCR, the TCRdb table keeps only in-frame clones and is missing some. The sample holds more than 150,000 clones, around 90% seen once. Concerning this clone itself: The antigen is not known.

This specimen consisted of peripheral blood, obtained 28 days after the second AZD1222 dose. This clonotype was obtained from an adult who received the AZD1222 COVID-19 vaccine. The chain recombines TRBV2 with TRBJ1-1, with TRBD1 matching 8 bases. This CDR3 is CASSRDRWASWEAFF. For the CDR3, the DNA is TGTGCCAGCAGTAGGGACAGGTGGGCATCATGGGAAGCTTTCTTT.